This T cell receptor beta chain was recorded in a study of PD-L1 blockade in urothelial cancer. Produced via immunoSEQ multiplex PCR; TCRdb's table is partial and in-frame only. Counted here are about 22,000 clones, under 95% occurring once; the ten biggest clones make up approximately 10%. With V trimmed by 0 bases and J by 3 bases, 4 bases remained unmatched. The CDR3 covers 16 residues. Germline assignment: CDR1 SGDLS and CDR2 YYNGEE. Described time point: peripheral blood 6 weeks after treatment start. The TCR comes from a woman aged 60-70 years with urothelial cancer. The sequences come from PBMCs, collected around atezolizumab (anti-PD-L1) treatment. The chain is built from TRBV9 and TRBJ1-3, with TRBD1 matching 9 bases. In DNA, the CDR3 is TGTGCCAGCAGCGTAGCACAGGGGGCAGGTGGAAACACCATATATTTT. Its protein is CASSVAQGAGGNTIYF.